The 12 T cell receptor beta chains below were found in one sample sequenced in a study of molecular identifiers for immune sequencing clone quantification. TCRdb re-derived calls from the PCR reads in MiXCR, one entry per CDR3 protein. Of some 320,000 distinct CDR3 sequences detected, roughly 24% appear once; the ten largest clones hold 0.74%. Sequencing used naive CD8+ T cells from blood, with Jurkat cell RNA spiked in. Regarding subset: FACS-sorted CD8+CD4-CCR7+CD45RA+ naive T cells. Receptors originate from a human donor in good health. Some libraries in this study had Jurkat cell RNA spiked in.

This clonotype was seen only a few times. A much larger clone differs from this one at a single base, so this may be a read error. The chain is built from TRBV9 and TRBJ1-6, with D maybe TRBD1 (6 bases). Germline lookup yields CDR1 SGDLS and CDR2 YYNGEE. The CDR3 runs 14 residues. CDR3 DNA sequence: TGTGCCGGCAGCGAAGGGGGTTCGAATTCACCCCTCCACTTT. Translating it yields CAGSEGGSNSPLHF.

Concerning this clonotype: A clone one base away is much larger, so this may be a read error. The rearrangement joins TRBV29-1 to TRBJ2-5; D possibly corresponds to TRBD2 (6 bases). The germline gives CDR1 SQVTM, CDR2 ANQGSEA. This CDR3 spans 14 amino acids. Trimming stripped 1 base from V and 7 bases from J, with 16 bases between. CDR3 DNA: TGCAGCGTTGAAGTCAGCGGAGAGGAGGGGACCCAGTACTTC. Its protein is CSVEVSGEEGTQYF.

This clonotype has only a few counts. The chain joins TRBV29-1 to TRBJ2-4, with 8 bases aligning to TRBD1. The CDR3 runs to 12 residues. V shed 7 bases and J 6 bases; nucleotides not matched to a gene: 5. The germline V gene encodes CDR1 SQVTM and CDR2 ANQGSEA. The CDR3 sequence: CSAETGANIQYF. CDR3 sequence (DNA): TGCAGCGCCGAGACAGGGGCAAACATTCAGTACTTC. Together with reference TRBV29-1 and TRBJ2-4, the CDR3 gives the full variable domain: SAVISQKPSRDICQRGTSLTIQCQVDSQVTMMFWYRQQPGQSLTLIATANQGSEATYESGFVIDKFPISRPNLTFSTLTVSNMSPEDSSIYLCSAETGANIQYFGAGTRLSVL.

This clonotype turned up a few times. DNA for the CDR3: TGTGCCAGCAGTGGGGGGACAGGGCACTACGAGCAGTACTTC. Amino acid sequence: CASSGGTGHYEQYF. The genes are TRBV6-5 and TRBJ2-7, with 9 bases lining up with TRBD1. Germline lookup yields CDR1 MNHEY and CDR2 SVGAGI. The CDR3 loop spans 14 amino acids. Germline trimming cut 5 bases from V and 3 bases from J; bases unmatched to any gene: 5.

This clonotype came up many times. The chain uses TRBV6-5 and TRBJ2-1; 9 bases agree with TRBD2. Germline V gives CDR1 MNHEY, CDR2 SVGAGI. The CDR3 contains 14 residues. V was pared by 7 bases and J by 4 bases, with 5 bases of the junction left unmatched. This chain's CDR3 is CASNSGSWYNEQFF. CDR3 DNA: TGTGCCAGCAATAGCGGGAGTTGGTACAATGAGCAGTTCTTC.

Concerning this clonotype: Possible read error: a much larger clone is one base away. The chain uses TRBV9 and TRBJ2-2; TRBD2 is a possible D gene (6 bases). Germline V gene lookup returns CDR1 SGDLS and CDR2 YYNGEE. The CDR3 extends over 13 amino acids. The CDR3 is CASSGITTGGLFF. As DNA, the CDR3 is TGTGCCAGCAGCGGAATAACCACCGGGGGGCTGTTTTTT.

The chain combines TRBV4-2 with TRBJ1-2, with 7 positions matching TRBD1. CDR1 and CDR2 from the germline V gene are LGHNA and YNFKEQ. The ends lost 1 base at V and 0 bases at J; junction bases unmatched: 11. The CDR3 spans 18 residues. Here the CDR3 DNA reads TGTGCCAGCAGCCAAGGGGACAGCTTCCCCATGGCTAACTATGGCTACACCTTC. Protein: CASSQGDSFPMANYGYTF.

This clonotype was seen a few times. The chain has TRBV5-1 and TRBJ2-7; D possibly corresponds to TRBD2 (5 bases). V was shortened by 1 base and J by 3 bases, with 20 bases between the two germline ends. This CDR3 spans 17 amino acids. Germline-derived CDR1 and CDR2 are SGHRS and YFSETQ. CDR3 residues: CASSLPAAQAGDYEQYF. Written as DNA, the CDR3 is TGCGCCAGCAGCTTGCCGGCAGCTCAGGCCGGGGACTACGAGCAGTACTTC.

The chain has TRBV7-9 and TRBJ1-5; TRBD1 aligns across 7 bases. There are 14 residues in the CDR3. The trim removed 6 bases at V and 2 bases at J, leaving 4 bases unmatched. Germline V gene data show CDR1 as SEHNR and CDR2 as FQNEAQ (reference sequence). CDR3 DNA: TGTGCCAGCAGTTGGGGGACAGGCAATCAGCCCCAGCATTTT. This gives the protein CASSWGTGNQPQHF.

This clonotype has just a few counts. The chain's CDR3 is CASCTMLGNQPQHF. CDR3 coding DNA: TGTGCCAGCTGTACGATGTTGGGCAATCAGCCCCAGCATTTT. J is TRBJ1-5 and V is TRBV6-6; no definite D call. Trimming cost V 8 bases and J 2 bases, with 13 bases left between them. CDR1 is MNHNY and CDR2 is SVGAGI in the germline V gene (reference sequence). CDR3 length: 14 residues.

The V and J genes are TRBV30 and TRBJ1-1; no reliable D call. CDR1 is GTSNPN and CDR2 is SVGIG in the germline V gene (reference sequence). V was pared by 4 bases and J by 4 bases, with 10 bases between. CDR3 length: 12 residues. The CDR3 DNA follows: TGTGCCTGGAATCTGTGGGGCACTGAAGCTTTCTTT. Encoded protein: CAWNLWGTEAFF.

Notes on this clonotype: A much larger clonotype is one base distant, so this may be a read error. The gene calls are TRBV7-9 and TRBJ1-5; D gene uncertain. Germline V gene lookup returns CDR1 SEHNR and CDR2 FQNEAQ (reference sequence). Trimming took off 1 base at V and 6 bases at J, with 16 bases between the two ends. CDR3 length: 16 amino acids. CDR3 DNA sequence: TGTGCCAGCAGCTTAGTTAATGGGAGATTTGGTCAGCCCCAGCATTTT. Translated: CASSLVNGRFGQPQHF.